The rows below give T cell receptor beta chains drawn from one sample of a study of CD8 T cells in Susac syndrome. In TCRdb, the immunoSEQ multiplex PCR reads were re-called with MiXCR into one record per CDR3 protein. The sample yields approximately 190,000 distinct CDR3 sequences, approximately 93% seen once. Sequencing input: CD4+ T cells from PBMCs. Source of these receptors: a human donor in good health. CDR3s include the opening cysteine and the closing phenylalanine or tryptophan. Fields, in order: V gene, clone size, J gene, D gene, CDR3 length, CDR3 DNA, CDR3 protein. The D gene is left open where the match is weak. Size tells how often a clone was seen (once, few, many) or the class of an expanded clone, and some rows leave it out.

TRBV29-1	NA	TRBJ2-1	NA	13	TGCAGCGTATCAGAGGGGTCCTACAATGAGCAGTTCTTC	CSVSEGSYNEQFF
TRBV6-2/TRBV6-3	NA	TRBJ1-5	TRBD1	14	TGTGCCAGCAGCAAGACAGGGGTCGGCCAGCCCCAGCATTTT	CASSKTGVGQPQHF
TRBV19	NA	TRBJ2-1	TRBD1	15	TGTGCCAGTAGTATAGGGACAGGCCTTTACAATGAGCAGTTCTTC	CASSIGTGLYNEQFF
TRBV20-1	NA	TRBJ1-3	NA	12	TGCAGTGCCCGGACAGCCGGAAACACCATATATTTT	CSARTAGNTIYF
TRBV29-1	NA	TRBJ2-2	TRBD1	16	TGCAGCGTTAAGCAACCGGGACAGCTTTACACCGGGGAGCTGTTTTTT	CSVKQPGQLYTGELFF
TRBV29-1	NA	TRBJ2-5	NA	12	TGCAGCGCCGAAGGGCAGGCAGAGACCCAGTACTTC	CSAEGQAETQYF
TRBV7-2	NA	TRBJ2-5	NA	11	TGTGCCAGCAGCTCGGTGGGGACCCAGTACTTC	CASSSVGTQYF
TRBV4-2	NA	TRBJ1-1	NA	16	TGTGCCAGCAGCTCCGCCCGTGCGGGGGGGGACACTGAAGCTTTCTTT	CASSSARAGGDTEAFF
TRBV30	NA	TRBJ2-7	TRBD2	10	TGTGCCCGGGGGGGCCACGAGCAGTACTTC	CARGGHEQYF
TRBV5-6	NA	TRBJ2-3	TRBD2	16	TGTGCCAGCAGCTTGCGGTTCGGCGGGGGGACAGATACGCAGTATTTT	CASSLRFGGGTDTQYF
TRBV23-1	NA	TRBJ2-3	NA	16	TGCGCCAGCAGTCAACCGTCGAGGGTGAGCACAGATACGCAGTATTTT	CASSQPSRVSTDTQYF
TRBV7-2	NA	TRBJ1-2	TRBD1	14	TGTGCCAGCAGCACGGACAGGGGGCTCTATGGCTACACCTTC	CASSTDRGLYGYTF
TRBV7-2	NA	TRBJ1-5	NA	14	TGTGCCAGCAGCACCGGGGCCGGGGTAGGGCCCCAGCATTTT	CASSTGAGVGPQHF
TRBV5-1	NA	TRBJ1-1	NA	15	TGCGCCAGCAGCTTGGAGAGCCTACCGTCCGGGGAAGCTTTCTTT	CASSLESLPSGEAFF
TRBV4-3	NA	TRBJ1-2	NA	15	TGCGCCAGCAGCCGAGGGGTCAGCACCAACTATGGCTACACCTTC	CASSRGVSTNYGYTF
TRBV29-1	NA	TRBJ2-5	NA	12	TGCAGCGTTTGTCCGGTGGGGGAGACCCAGTACTTC	CSVCPVGETQYF
TRBV20-1	NA	TRBJ1-1	NA	14	TGCAGTGCTAGAGATCTGGGCCCCCTCAAGGAAGCTTTCTTT	CSARDLGPLKEAFF
TRBV7-9	few	TRBJ1-6	TRBD1	14	TGTGCCAGCAGCTTTGGGACAGAAAATTCCCCCCTCCACTTT	CASSFGTENSPLHF
TRBV7-2	NA	TRBJ2-3	TRBD2	16	TGTGCCAGCACCAAGAGGCGGGGGTCTGGCACAGATACGCAGTATTTT	CASTKRRGSGTDTQYF
TRBV6-5	NA	TRBJ2-3	TRBD2	14	TGTGCCAGCAGCCCAGGACTAGCGTCCGGTACGCAGTATTTT	CASSPGLASGTQYF
TRBV29-1	NA	TRBJ2-3	TRBD2	14	TGCAGCGTTGACCCCCCCGCGGGAGGAGATACGCAGTATTTT	CSVDPPAGGDTQYF
TRBV9	NA	TRBJ2-3	NA	14	TGTGCCAGCAGCGTACAGGCCGGCACAGATACGCAGTATTTT	CASSVQAGTDTQYF
TRBV4-2	NA	TRBJ2-5	NA	13	TGTGCCAGCAGCCAAGAAGCGTTTGGAACCCAGTACTTC	CASSQEAFGTQYF
TRBV27	NA	TRBJ2-3	TRBD2	18	TGTGCCAGCAGTTTTTCTCGACTAGCGGGGGCCGGGCGGGATACGCAGTATTTT	CASSFSRLAGAGRDTQYF
TRBV9	NA	TRBJ1-2	TRBD1	14	TGTGCCAGCAGCGTAACGACAGGGGCGGGTGGCTACACCTTC	CASSVTTGAGGYTF
TRBV7-2	NA	TRBJ2-3	NA	15	TGTGCCAGCAGCTTAGACGGGGGCAGCACAGATACGCAGTATTTT	CASSLDGGSTDTQYF
TRBV28	NA	TRBJ2-1	NA	14	TGTGCCAGCCTCCCAGGGGGGGGGCACAATGAGCAGTTCTTC	CASLPGGGHNEQFF
TRBV6-5	NA	TRBJ2-5	NA	14	TGTGCCAGCAGAACGGACTCTGCTAGGGAGACCCAGTACTTC	CASRTDSARETQYF
TRBV5-1	NA	TRBJ2-3	NA	14	TGCGCCAGCAGCTCAGGGTACCCCACAGATACGCAGTATTTT	CASSSGYPTDTQYF
TRBV7-8	NA	TRBJ1-1	TRBD1	15	TGTGCCAGCAGCTTAGGGCTTGGCGGGACAGGGAGGGCTTTCTTT	CASSLGLGGTGRAFF
TRBV11-2	NA	TRBJ2-3	NA	15	TGTGCCAGCAGCTTATATATGGTCAGCACAGATACGCAGTATTTT	CASSLYMVSTDTQYF
TRBV5-1	NA	TRBJ2-1	TRBD2	18	TGCGCCAGCAGCTTGTGGGGGACTAGCGGGGGCCCTTTGAATGAGCAGTTCTTC	CASSLWGTSGGPLNEQFF
TRBV10-2	NA	TRBJ2-5	NA	11	TGCGCCAGCAGTGAGGCAGAGACCCAGTACTTC	CASSEAETQYF
TRBV7-9	NA	TRBJ1-1	NA	14	TGTGCCAGCACCCTTCCGGGGCTAAACACTGAAGCTTTCTTT	CASTLPGLNTEAFF
TRBV28	NA	TRBJ1-4	TRBD1	16	TGTGCCAGCAGGCCAACAGGGGGGAGGGCTAATGAAAAACTGTTTTTT	CASRPTGGRANEKLFF
TRBV6-5	NA	TRBJ1-1	NA	15	TGTGCCAGCAGTTACTCGGAGTTACCCCACACTGAAGCTTTCTTT	CASSYSELPHTEAFF
TRBV5-1	NA	TRBJ2-1	NA	16	TGCGCCAGCAGCTTGGTGGGCATGACCTCCTACAATGAGCAGTTCTTC	CASSLVGMTSYNEQFF
TRBV7-9	NA	TRBJ2-3	NA	16	TGTGCCAGCAGCTTAGACCTACAGGGACCCACAGATACGCAGTATTTT	CASSLDLQGPTDTQYF
TRBV13	NA	TRBJ2-1	NA	14	TGTGCCAGCAGCCCTTGGGCAGGGTCGAATGAGCAGTTCTTC	CASSPWAGSNEQFF
TRBV5-4	NA	TRBJ1-1	TRBD1	14	TGTGCCAGCAGCTTGGTGGACAGGGGCACTGAAGCTTTCTTT	CASSLVDRGTEAFF
TRBV20-1	NA	TRBJ1-4	NA	13	TGCAGTGCTAGAGGCAAATTTGGCGGAAAACTGTTTTTT	CSARGKFGGKLFF
TRBV18	NA	TRBJ1-6	NA	13	TGTGCCAGCTCACCGGACAAAAATTCCCCCCTCCACTTT	CASSPDKNSPLHF
TRBV10-3	NA	TRBJ1-6	NA	15	TGTGCCATCAGTGAGGAATCCGCAGGGAATTCACCCCTCCACTTT	CAISEESAGNSPLHF
TRBV12-3/TRBV12-4	NA	TRBJ1-2	NA	12	TGTGCCAGCAGTTTCTCTAGGCGTGGCTACACCTTC	CASSFSRRGYTF
TRBV7-2	NA	TRBJ1-1	NA	15	TGTGCCAGCAGCTTAGCGCCCCTAGGGACGACTGAAGCTTTCTTT	CASSLAPLGTTEAFF
TRBV6-1	once	TRBJ2-5	NA	17	TGTGCCAGCCAATCCCTAGGAGGGGTGAGACCACAAGAGACCCAGTACTTC	CASQSLGGVRPQETQYF
TRBV4-2	NA	TRBJ2-1	NA	13	TGTGCCAGCAGCCAAGATGGGGCAAATGAGCAGTTCTTC	CASSQDGANEQFF
TRBV27	NA	TRBJ2-4	NA	14	TGTGCCAGCAGTTTCGGCCAGGGTGGTCACATTCAGTACTTC	CASSFGQGGHIQYF
TRBV29-1	NA	TRBJ2-7	NA	13	TGCAGCGTTTCTAGGGGGGGCAGCGGAGAGCAGTACTTC	CSVSRGGSGEQYF
TRBV28	NA	TRBJ2-7	TRBD2	13	TGTGCCAGTTCGGGGACTAGGTCCTACGAGCAGTACTTC	CASSGTRSYEQYF